Below are 32 T cell receptor beta chains sequenced from a single sample in a study of CD8+CD57+ T cells in acquired aplastic anemia. TCR beta VDJ and CDR3 profiling used genomic DNA as template. TCRdb re-called the reads through MiXCR, storing one row per CDR3 protein. The data show about 200,000 distinct CDR3 sequences, 60% to 80% seen once. By flow cytometry, patients selected for sequencing had shown an expansion of CD8+CD57+ cells. The source material was sorted CD4+, CD8+, or CD8+CD57+ T cells (not recorded which) from PBMCs. The receptors shown here come from a human donor with aplastic anemia.

The J gene is TRBJ2-7, the V gene TRBV29-1; TRBD2 is a possible D gene (5 bases). Trimming stripped 2 bases from V and 3 bases from J, with 14 bases between. The length of the CDR3 is 14 residues. The germline V gene encodes CDR1 SQVTM and CDR2 ANQGSEA. CDR3 sequence (DNA): TGCAGCGTTGAAACGGGATTTGGGCTCTACGAGCAGTACTTC. Translating it yields CSVETGFGLYEQYF.

This clonotype was counted many times. The V gene is TRBV9, the J gene TRBJ1-2; no definite D call. The V and J ends lost 0 bases and 0 bases respectively, with 9 bases between them. In germline, CDR1 is SGDLS, CDR2 YYNGEE. The CDR3 runs 15 residues. The CDR3 is CASSVVSEANYGYTF. CDR3 bases: TGTGCCAGCAGCGTAGTTTCGGAGGCTAACTATGGCTACACCTTC.

This clonotype was found a few times. V is TRBV15 and J is TRBJ1-2; maybe TRBD1 (5 bases). Germline lookup yields CDR1 LNHNV and CDR2 YYDKDF (reference sequence). The CDR3 sequence is 14 residues long. Trimming took 5 bases from V and 3 from J, leaving 13 bases between them. The CDR3 loop reads CATSGHGGDYGYTF. The CDR3 bases are TGTGCCACCAGCGGCCATGGGGGTGACTATGGCTACACCTTC. Variable domain in full (rest from reference TRBV15 and TRBJ1-2): DAMVIQNPRYQVTQFGKPVTLSCSQTLNHNVMYWYQQKSSQAPKLLFHYYDKDFNNEADTPDNFQSRRPNTSFCFLDIRSPGLGDTAMYLCATSGHGGDYGYTFGSGTRLTVV.

This clonotype was seen just once. The chain combines TRBV11-3 with TRBJ2-5; D not certain. The V and J ends lost 3 bases and 3 bases respectively, with 11 bases between them. Germline V gene data show CDR1 as SGHNT and CDR2 as YENEEA. The CDR3 has 14 amino acids. The CDR3 DNA is TGTGCCAGCAGCTTGGTGAACGCGGAAGAGACCCAGTACTTC. Amino acid sequence: CASSLVNAEETQYF.

This clonotype turned up a few times. The chain links TRBV10-3 to TRBJ1-3; no clear D gene. The CDR3 extends over 14 amino acids. Germline assignment: CDR1 ENHRY and CDR2 SYGVKD. The ends were cut back, 0 bases at V and 2 bases at J, with 5 bases in the middle. The CDR3 region is CAISESTPGNTIYF. The CDR3, as DNA: TGTGCCATCAGTGAGTCTACACCTGGAAACACCATATATTTT.

A single count supports this clonotype. The chain combines TRBV27 with TRBJ2-3; no firm D call. The CDR3 totals 16 residues. Germline V gene lookup returns CDR1 MNHEY and CDR2 SMNVEV (reference sequence). Trimming shortened V by 6 bases and J by 0 bases, and 16 bases separated the two germline ends. The CDR3 sequence is CASRPFLRVSTDTQYF. The CDR3 region has the DNA TGTGCCAGCAGACCTTTTCTACGGGTTAGCACAGATACGCAGTATTTT.

The chain has TRBV29-1 and TRBJ1-2; D unresolved. The CDR3 totals 14 residues. Germline CDR1 SQVTM, CDR2 ANQGSEA. V was shortened by 6 bases and J by 2 bases, with 16 bases between the two germline ends. The CDR3 DNA follows: TGCAGCGTGGTCTCGGGAGCAGAGAACTATGGCTACACCTTC. This codes for CSVVSGAENYGYTF. The full variable domain, rest sourced from reference TRBV29-1 and TRBJ1-2, is SAVISQKPSRDICQRGTSLTIQCQVDSQVTMMFWYRQQPGQSLTLIATANQGSEATYESGFVIDKFPISRPNLTFSTLTVSNMSPEDSSIYLCSVVSGAENYGYTFGSGTRLTVV.

V is TRBV7-6 and J is TRBJ2-5, with D possibly being TRBD1 (5 bases). Germline V lookup: CDR1 SGHVS, CDR2 FNYEAQ. V was shortened by 0 bases and J by 2 bases, with 10 bases between the two germline ends. This CDR3 spans 15 amino acids. The CDR3 region is CASSLASTVQETQYF. CDR3 nucleotides: TGTGCCAGCAGCTTAGCGTCGACAGTACAAGAGACCCAGTACTTC.

The V gene is TRBV20-1, the J gene TRBJ2-5, with 8 nucleotides matching TRBD2. Germline trimming cut 6 bases from V and 1 base from J; bases unmatched to any gene: 7. CDR3 length: 14 residues. CDR1 is DFQATT, CDR2 SNEGSKA, per germline (reference sequence). The CDR3 DNA reads as TGCAGTGCAGGAGCGGGGGTAAGCCAAGAGACCCAGTACTTC. This encodes CSAGAGVSQETQYF.

The table lists this clonotype with many counts. The chain recombines TRBV20-1 with TRBJ1-1; no clear D gene. The CDR3 length is 11 residues. V was trimmed by 0 bases and J by 8 bases, leaving 7 bases between them. Per germline, CDR1 DFQATT and CDR2 SNEGSKA (reference sequence). The CDR3 loop is CSARDNYEAFF. In DNA, the CDR3 is TGCAGTGCTAGAGATAACTACGAAGCTTTCTTT.

This clonotype was seen many times. This rearrangement joins TRBV2 to TRBJ2-1; D remains unclear. Germline CDR1 is SNHLY and CDR2 is FYNNEI. Trimming stripped 2 bases from V and 0 bases from J, with 8 bases between. The CDR3 is 15 residues long. The CDR3 coding sequence is TGTGCCAGCAGTGAACTGGAGAGCTCCTACAATGAGCAGTTCTTC. It codes for CASSELESSYNEQFF.

The chain uses TRBV19 and TRBJ1-1; maybe TRBD1 (6 bases). Trimming left V 5 bases short and J 1 base short, with 11 bases between. Germline loops: CDR1 LNHDA, CDR2 SQIVND (reference sequence). This CDR3 region has 14 residues. The CDR3 sequence is CASSSKTGNTEAFF. The CDR3 DNA is TGTGCCAGTAGTTCCAAGACAGGGAACACTGAAGCTTTCTTT.

The chain uses TRBV10-3 and TRBJ2-2, with D perhaps matching TRBD2 (5 bases). Germline-derived CDR1 and CDR2 are ENHRY and SYGVKD. V was clipped by 10 bases and J by 1 base, with 13 bases between them. This CDR3 is built from 14 residues. The CDR3 is CASNGLLNTGELFF. In nucleotides, the CDR3 is TGTGCCAGCAATGGACTGCTGAACACCGGGGAGCTGTTTTTT.

A remark on this clonotype: Likely a read error: the CDR3 ends without its conserved phenylalanine or tryptophan. The limits of the CDR3 on the DNA are not certain, so only TCRdb's listed CDR3 is given. The chain joins TRBV7-9 to TRBJ2-5; the tabulated D call, TRBD2, remains unverified against the DNA. The CDR3 has 11 residues if both end residues are counted. Germline-derived CDR1 and CDR2 are SEHNR and FQNEAQ (reference sequence). The CDR3 region is CASSLGGTPSL.

The sample holds many counts of this clonotype. The V call is TRBV11-2, the J call TRBJ2-7; TRBD2 matches 14 bases. V was clipped by 6 bases and J by 2 bases; unmatched bases: 3. CDR1 is SGHAT, CDR2 FQNNGV, per germline. The CDR3 has 15 residues. The CDR3 nucleotides are TGTGCCAGCAGTCTGGGACTAGCGGGGGCCTACGAGCAGTACTTC. Protein: CASSLGLAGAYEQYF.

This clonotype was observed a few times. The genes are TRBV19 and TRBJ1-1, with a tentative D call TRBD1 (5 bases). Between the trimmed V and J ends, which lost 8 bases and 3 bases, there was a span of 16 bases. The germline V gene has CDR1 LNHDA and CDR2 SQIVND (reference sequence). The CDR3 runs 14 residues. The CDR3 region is CASQPGLADTEAFF. CDR3 DNA: TGTGCCAGTCAGCCAGGGTTGGCAGACACTGAAGCTTTCTTT.

The chain links TRBV7-9 to TRBJ2-7, with TRBD2 identical over 10 bases. V lost 1 base, J lost 4 bases, and 13 bases stayed unmatched. The CDR3 contains 18 residues. Per germline, CDR1 SEHNR and CDR2 FQNEAQ (reference sequence). CDR3 amino acids: CASSLGLVGASGSYEQYF. The CDR3 DNA reads TGTGCCAGCAGCTTAGGGCTGGTGGGGGCTAGCGGGAGTTACGAGCAGTACTTC. Supplemented by reference TRBV7-9 and TRBJ2-7, the full variable domain reads DTGVSQNPRHKITKRGQNVTFRCDPISEHNRLYWYRQTLGQGPEFLTYFQNEAQLEKSRLLSDRFSAERPKGSFSTLEIQRTEQGDSAMYLCASSLGLVGASGSYEQYFGPGTRLTVT.

This clonotype appeared a few times. The chain is built from TRBV20-1 and TRBJ1-5; 7 positions agree with TRBD1. Germline CDR1 reads DFQATT; CDR2 reads SNEGSKA (reference sequence). The CDR3 contains 17 residues. The V and J ends lost 4 bases and 1 base, in that order; junction bases with no gene match: 13. Written as DNA, the CDR3 is TGCAGTGCTATACCGGCCCGAAACAGGGGCAGCAATCAGCCCCAGCATTTT. This encodes CSAIPARNRGSNQPQHF.

This clonotype has a handful of counts. This sequence joins TRBV19 and TRBJ1-1; maybe TRBD1 (5 bases). The germline V gene has CDR1 LNHDA and CDR2 SQIVND (reference sequence). There are 13 residues in the CDR3. The ends were cut back, 6 bases at V and 2 bases at J, with 10 bases in the middle. The CDR3 is CASRPRVNTEAFF. CDR3 bases: TGTGCCAGTAGGCCCAGGGTTAACACTGAAGCTTTCTTT.

The CDR3 coding sequence is TGTGCCAGCAGTGAAGTAGGGGCCCCTAACTATGGCTACACCTTC. Its translation: CASSEVGAPNYGYTF. The chain carries TRBV9 and TRBJ1-2; a weak D match, TRBD1 (5 bases). This CDR3 is 15 amino acids long. Germline V gene sequence: CDR1 SGDLS, CDR2 YYNGEE. The ends were cut back, 5 bases at V and 0 bases at J, with 14 bases in the middle.

The count of this clonotype is one. The chain carries TRBV10-3 and TRBJ2-6; D is unclear. With 11 bases removed from V and 0 bases from J, the gap between germline ends came to 11 bases. The CDR3 covers 14 residues. Germline V lookup: CDR1 ENHRY, CDR2 SYGVKD. CDR3 DNA sequence: TGTGCCTCGGCATGGGGCTCTGGGGCCAACGTCCTGACTTTC. This sequence encodes CASAWGSGANVLTF.

This clonotype was seen ten or more times. The chain has TRBV12-3 or TRBV12-4 and TRBJ2-1, with a weak D call TRBD2 (6 bases). This CDR3 has 17 residues. Trimming stripped 1 base from V and 6 bases from J, with 19 bases between. The CDR3 sequence: CASSLEGGDPLANEQFF. CDR3 nucleotides: TGTGCCAGCAGTTTAGAGGGCGGGGATCCCCTAGCCAATGAGCAGTTCTTC.

This clonotype was observed a handful of times. The gene calls are TRBV7-9 and TRBJ1-2; 8 bases line up with TRBD1. With 1 base clipped from V and 0 bases from J, the junction kept 1 base outside the gene matches. This CDR3 region has 15 residues. CDR1 is SEHNR, CDR2 FQNEAQ, per germline (reference sequence). The CDR3 loop is CASSLGQGSNYGYTF. DNA for the CDR3: TGTGCCAGCAGCTTAGGACAGGGGTCTAACTATGGCTACACCTTC.

The rearrangement links TRBV19 to TRBJ2-7; D assignment may be TRBD1 or TRBD2 (6 bases each). The CDR3 is 13 amino acids. Germline V CDR1 and CDR2: LNHDA, SQIVND (reference sequence). V lost 11 bases to trimming and J lost 3 bases, with 17 bases between them. The CDR3 loop reads CASSGAPLYEQYF. The DNA of the CDR3 is TGTGCCTCCTCGGGGGCCCCTCTCTACGAGCAGTACTTC.

This clonotype was detected ten times or more. The V gene is TRBV7-8, the J gene TRBJ2-3; the D is unclear. Germline values: CDR1 SGHVS, CDR2 FQNEAQ. V was trimmed by 3 bases and J by 3 bases, leaving 4 bases between them. The CDR3 covers 12 residues. CDR3 loop: CASSFPTDTQYF. CDR3 coding DNA: TGTGCCAGCAGCTTCCCTACAGATACGCAGTATTTT.

V and J are TRBV15 and TRBJ2-7; 9 nucleotides align to TRBD1. The CDR3 runs 18 residues. With V trimmed by 3 bases and J by 1 base, 13 bases remained unmatched. The germline V gene has CDR1 LNHNV and CDR2 YYDKDF (reference sequence). CDR3 amino acids: CATSSSGAPGQGSYEQYF. CDR3 nucleotides: TGTGCCACCAGCAGCTCAGGGGCCCCGGGACAGGGATCCTACGAGCAGTACTTC. Full variable domain (rest looked up from reference TRBV15 and TRBJ2-7): DAMVIQNPRYQVTQFGKPVTLSCSQTLNHNVMYWYQQKSSQAPKLLFHYYDKDFNNEADTPDNFQSRRPNTSFCFLDIRSPGLGDTAMYLCATSSSGAPGQGSYEQYFGPGTRLTVT.

V is TRBV7-8 and J is TRBJ2-3; no firm D call. The CDR3 has 13 residues. In germline, CDR1 is SGHVS, CDR2 FQNEAQ. V lost 6 bases to trimming and J lost 3 bases, with 10 bases between them. The CDR3 nucleotides are TGTGCCAGCAGGGCCGTAGCAACAGATACGCAGTATTTT. This codes for CASRAVATDTQYF. The variable domain in full, with the rest retrieved from reference TRBV7-8 and TRBJ2-3, is GAGVSQSPRYKVAKRGQDVALRCDPISGHVSLFWYQQALGQGPEFLTYFQNEAQLDKSGLPSDRFFAERPEGSVSTLKIQRTQQEDSAVYLCASRAVATDTQYFGPGTRLTVL.

V is TRBV20-1 and J is TRBJ2-5, with a possible D match to TRBD2 (6 bases). Trimming stripped 1 base from V and 5 bases from J, with 8 bases between. This CDR3 has 12 residues. Germline V gives CDR1 DFQATT, CDR2 SNEGSKA (reference sequence). The CDR3 here is CSARGAGETQYF. The CDR3 region has the DNA TGCAGTGCTAGAGGGGCGGGGGAGACCCAGTACTTC.

In this sample, this clonotype turned up once. The chain uses TRBV7-8 and TRBJ1-1; no clear D. Trimming shortened V by 1 base and J by 0 bases, and 6 bases separated the two germline ends. Germline V gives CDR1 SGHVS, CDR2 FQNEAQ. CDR3 length equals 14 residues. In DNA form, the CDR3 reads TGTGCCAGCAGCTTAGTGGCTATGAACACTGAAGCTTTCTTT. It yields the protein CASSLVAMNTEAFF.

This clonotype turned up a few times. One end of the junction varies from germline; a read error may be responsible. The genes are TRBV20-1 and TRBJ1-2, with D possibly being TRBD1 (6 bases). The CDR3 is 12 residues long. CDR1 and CDR2 from the germline V gene are DFQATT and SNEGSKA (reference sequence). The CDR3, as DNA: TGCAGTGCTAGAGATCGGGGTAGGGACACCAACTTC. Its translation is CSARDRGRDTNF.

V is TRBV15 and J is TRBJ1-2; possible D gene TRBD1, 5 bases. The CDR3 covers 15 residues. Trimming left V 0 bases short and J 8 bases short, with 16 bases between. Per germline, CDR1 LNHNV and CDR2 YYDKDF (reference sequence). CDR3 sequence (DNA): TGTGCCACCAGCAGAGATGGGCGACAGTTGGGCGGCTACACCTTC. It is translated as CATSRDGRQLGGYTF.

V and J are TRBV5-5 and TRBJ2-2; D may be TRBD2 (5 bases). V lost 2 bases and J 8 bases, leaving 16 bases between the germline ends. This CDR3 is 15 amino acids long. The V gene's germline CDR1 is SGHKS and CDR2 YYEKEE (reference sequence). CDR3 DNA: TGTGCCAGCAGCTTAGAGCCAACTAGAACGGGGGAGCTGTTTTTT. It translates to CASSLEPTRTGELFF.